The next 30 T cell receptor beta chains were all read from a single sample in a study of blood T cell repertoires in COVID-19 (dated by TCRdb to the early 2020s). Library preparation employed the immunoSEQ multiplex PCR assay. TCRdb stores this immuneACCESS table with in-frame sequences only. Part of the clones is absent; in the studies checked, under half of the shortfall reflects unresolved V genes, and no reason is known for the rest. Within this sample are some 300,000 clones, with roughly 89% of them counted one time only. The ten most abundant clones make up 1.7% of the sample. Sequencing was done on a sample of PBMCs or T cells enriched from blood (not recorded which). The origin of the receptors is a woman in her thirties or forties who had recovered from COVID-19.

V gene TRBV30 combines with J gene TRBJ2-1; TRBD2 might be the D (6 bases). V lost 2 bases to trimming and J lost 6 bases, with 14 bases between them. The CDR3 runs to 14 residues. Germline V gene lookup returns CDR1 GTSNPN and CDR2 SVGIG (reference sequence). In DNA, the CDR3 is TGTGCCTGGAGTTCAGGACTACTCCCCAATGAGCAGTTCTTC. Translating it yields CAWSSGLLPNEQFF.

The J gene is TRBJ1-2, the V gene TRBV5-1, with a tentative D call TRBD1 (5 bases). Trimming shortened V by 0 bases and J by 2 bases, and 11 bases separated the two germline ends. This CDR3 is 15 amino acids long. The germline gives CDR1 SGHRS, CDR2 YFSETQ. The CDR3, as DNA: TGCGCCAGCAGCTTGGCGGGGGGTTTCAACTATGGCTACACCTTC. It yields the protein CASSLAGGFNYGYTF. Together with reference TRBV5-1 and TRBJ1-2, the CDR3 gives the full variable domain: KAGVTQTPRYLIKTRGQQVTLSCSPISGHRSVSWYQQTPGQGLQFLFEYFSETQRNKGNFPGRFSGRQFSNSRSEMNVSTLELGDSALYLCASSLAGGFNYGYTFGSGTRLTVV.

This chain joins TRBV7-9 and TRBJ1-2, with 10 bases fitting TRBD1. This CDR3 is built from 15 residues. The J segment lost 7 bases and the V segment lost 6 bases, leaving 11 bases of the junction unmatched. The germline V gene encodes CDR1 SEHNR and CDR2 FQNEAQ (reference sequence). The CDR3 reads CASSPTGTGEVGYTF. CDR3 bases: TGTGCCAGCAGTCCGACCGGGACAGGGGAGGTTGGCTACACCTTC.

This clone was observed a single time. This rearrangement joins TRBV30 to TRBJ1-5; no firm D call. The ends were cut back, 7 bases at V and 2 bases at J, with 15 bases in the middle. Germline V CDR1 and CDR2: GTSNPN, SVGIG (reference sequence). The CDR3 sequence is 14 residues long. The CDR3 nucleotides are TGTGCCTCCAAAGACGGGGAAGGCAATCAGCCCCAGCATTTT. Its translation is CASKDGEGNQPQHF.

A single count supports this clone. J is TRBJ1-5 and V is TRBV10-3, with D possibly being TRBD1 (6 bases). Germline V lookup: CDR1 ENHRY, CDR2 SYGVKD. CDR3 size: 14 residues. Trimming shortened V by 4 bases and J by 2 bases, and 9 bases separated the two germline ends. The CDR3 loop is CAISGNRGNQPQHF. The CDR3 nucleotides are TGTGCCATCAGTGGGAACAGGGGCAATCAGCCCCAGCATTTT.

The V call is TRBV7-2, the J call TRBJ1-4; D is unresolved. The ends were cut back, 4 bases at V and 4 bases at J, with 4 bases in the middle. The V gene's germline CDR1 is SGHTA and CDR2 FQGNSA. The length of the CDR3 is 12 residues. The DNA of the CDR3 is TGTGCCAGCAGCTGGAGTAATGAAAAACTGTTTTTT. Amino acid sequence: CASSWSNEKLFF. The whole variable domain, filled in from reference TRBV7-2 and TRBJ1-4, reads GAGVSQSPSNKVTEKGKDVELRCDPISGHTALYWYRQSLGQGLEFLIYFQGNSAPDKSGLPSDRFSAERTGGSVSTLTIQRTQQEDSAVYLCASSWSNEKLFFGSGTQLSVL.

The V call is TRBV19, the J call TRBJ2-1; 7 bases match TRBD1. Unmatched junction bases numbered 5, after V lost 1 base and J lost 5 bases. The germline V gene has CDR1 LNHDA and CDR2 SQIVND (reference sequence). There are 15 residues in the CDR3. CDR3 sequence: CASSIVGTENNEQFF. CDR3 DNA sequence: TGTGCCAGTAGTATAGTGGGGACAGAGAACAATGAGCAGTTCTTC. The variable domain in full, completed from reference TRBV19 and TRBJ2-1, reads DGGITQSPKYLFRKEGQNVTLSCEQNLNHDAMYWYRQDPGQGLRLIYYSQIVNDFQKGDIAEGYSVSREKKESFPLTVTSAQKNPTAFYLCASSIVGTENNEQFFGPGTRLTVL.

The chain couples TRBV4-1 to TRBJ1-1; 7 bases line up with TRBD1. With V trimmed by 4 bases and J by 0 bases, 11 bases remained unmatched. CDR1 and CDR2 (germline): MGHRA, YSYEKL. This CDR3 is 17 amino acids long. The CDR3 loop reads CASSPQGSGRMNTEAFF. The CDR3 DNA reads TGCGCCAGCAGCCCACAGGGGTCGGGCCGCATGAACACTGAAGCTTTCTTT.

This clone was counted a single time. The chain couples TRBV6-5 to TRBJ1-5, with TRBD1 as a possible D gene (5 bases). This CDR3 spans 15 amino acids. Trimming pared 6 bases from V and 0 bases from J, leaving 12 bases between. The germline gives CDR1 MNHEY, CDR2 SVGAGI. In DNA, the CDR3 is TGTGCCAGCAGCCAAGGGGTTGATAGCAATCAGCCCCAGCATTTT. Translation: CASSQGVDSNQPQHF.

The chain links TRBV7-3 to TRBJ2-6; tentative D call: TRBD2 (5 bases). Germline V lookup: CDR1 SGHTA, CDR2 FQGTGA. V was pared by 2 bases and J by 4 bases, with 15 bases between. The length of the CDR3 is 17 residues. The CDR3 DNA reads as TGTGCCAGCAGCTTACACCCGGGATCGGGGGGGGCCAACGTCCTGACTTTC. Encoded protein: CASSLHPGSGGANVLTF.

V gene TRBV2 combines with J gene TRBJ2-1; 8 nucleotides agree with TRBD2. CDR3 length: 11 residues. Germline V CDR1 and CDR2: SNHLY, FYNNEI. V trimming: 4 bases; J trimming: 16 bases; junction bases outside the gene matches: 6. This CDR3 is CASSGSGGQFF. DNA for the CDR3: TGTGCCAGCAGTGGTTCGGGGGGGCAATTCTTC. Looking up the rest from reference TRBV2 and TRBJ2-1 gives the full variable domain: EPEVTQTPSHQVTQMGQEVILRCVPISNHLYFYWYRQILGQKVEFLVSFYNNEISEKSEIFDDQFSVERPDGSNFTLKIRSTKLEDSAMYFCASSGSGGQFFGPGTRLTVL.

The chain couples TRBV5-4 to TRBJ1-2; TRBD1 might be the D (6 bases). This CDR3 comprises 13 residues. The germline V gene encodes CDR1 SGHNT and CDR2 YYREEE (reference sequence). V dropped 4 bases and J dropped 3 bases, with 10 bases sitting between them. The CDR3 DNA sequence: TGTGCCAGCAGCGGAACAGGGTACTATGGCTACACCTTC. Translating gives CASSGTGYYGYTF.

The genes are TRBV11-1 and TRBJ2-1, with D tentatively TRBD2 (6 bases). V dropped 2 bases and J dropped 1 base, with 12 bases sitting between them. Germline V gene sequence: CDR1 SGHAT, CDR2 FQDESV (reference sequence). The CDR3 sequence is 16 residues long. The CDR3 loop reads CASSLLTRSSYNEQFF. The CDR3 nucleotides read TGTGCCAGCAGCTTACTGACTAGAAGTTCCTACAATGAGCAGTTCTTC.

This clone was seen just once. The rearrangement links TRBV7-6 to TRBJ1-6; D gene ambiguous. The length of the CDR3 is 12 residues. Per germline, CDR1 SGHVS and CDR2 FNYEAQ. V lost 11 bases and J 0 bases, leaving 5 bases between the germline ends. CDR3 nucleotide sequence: TGTGCCGTGAGCTCCTATAATTCACCCCTCCACTTT. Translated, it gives CAVSSYNSPLHF.

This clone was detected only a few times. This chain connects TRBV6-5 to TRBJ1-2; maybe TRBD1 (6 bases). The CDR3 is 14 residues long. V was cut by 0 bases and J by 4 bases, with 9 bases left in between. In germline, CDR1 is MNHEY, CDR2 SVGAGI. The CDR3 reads CASSYSRGGYGYTF. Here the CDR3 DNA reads TGTGCCAGCAGTTACTCGAGGGGGGGCTATGGCTACACCTTC.

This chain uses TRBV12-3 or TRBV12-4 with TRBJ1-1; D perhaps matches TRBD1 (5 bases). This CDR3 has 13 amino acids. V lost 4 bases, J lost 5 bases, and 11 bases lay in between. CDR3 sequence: CASSSNRRTEAFF. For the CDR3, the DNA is TGTGCCAGCAGTTCCAACAGGAGAACTGAAGCTTTCTTT.

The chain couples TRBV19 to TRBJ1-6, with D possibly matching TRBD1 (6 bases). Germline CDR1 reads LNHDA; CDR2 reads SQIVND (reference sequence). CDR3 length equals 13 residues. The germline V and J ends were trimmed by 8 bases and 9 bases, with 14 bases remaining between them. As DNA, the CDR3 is TGTGCCAGTCACGAGGGGGTTTTTTCACCCCTCCACTTT. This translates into CASHEGVFSPLHF. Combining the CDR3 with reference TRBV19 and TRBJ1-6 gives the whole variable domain DGGITQSPKYLFRKEGQNVTLSCEQNLNHDAMYWYRQDPGQGLRLIYYSQIVNDFQKGDIAEGYSVSREKKESFPLTVTSAQKNPTAFYLCASHEGVFSPLHFGNGTRLTVT.

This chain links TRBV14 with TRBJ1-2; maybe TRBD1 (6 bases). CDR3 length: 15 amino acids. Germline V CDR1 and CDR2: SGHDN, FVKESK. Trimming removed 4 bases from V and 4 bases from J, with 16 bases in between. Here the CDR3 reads CASSPHGQHFYGYTF. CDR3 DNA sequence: TGTGCCAGCAGCCCGCATGGACAGCACTTCTATGGCTACACCTTC.

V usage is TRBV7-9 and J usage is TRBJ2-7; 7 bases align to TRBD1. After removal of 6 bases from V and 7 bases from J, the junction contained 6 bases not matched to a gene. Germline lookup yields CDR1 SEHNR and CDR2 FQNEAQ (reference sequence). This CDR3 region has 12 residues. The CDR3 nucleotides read TGTGCCAGCAGTTCGACAGGGCTTGAGCAGTACTTC. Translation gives CASSSTGLEQYF.

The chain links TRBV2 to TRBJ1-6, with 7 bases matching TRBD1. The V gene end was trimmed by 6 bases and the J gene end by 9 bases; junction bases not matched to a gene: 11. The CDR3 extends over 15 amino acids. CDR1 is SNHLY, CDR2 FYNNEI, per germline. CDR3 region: CASSAGQVLSSPLHF. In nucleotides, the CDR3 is TGTGCCAGCAGCGCCGGACAGGTTTTGTCTTCACCCCTCCACTTT.

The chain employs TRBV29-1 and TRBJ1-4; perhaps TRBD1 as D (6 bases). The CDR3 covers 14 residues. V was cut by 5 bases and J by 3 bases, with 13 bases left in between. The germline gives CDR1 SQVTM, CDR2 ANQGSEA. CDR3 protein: CSVYSGQSNEKLFF. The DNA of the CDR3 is TGCAGCGTTTATAGTGGACAGTCTAATGAAAAACTGTTTTTT.

This CDR3 is CASSPPRGQGLTLSYEQYF. CDR3 DNA sequence: TGTGCCAGCTCACCACCGCGGGGACAGGGGTTGACCCTATCCTACGAGCAGTACTTC. The chain recombines TRBV18 with TRBJ2-7, with 10 bases fitting TRBD1. Per the germline V gene, CDR1 is KGHSH and CDR2 is LQKENI. Trimming cost V 0 bases and J 1 base; bases outside gene matches: 12. This CDR3 has 19 residues.

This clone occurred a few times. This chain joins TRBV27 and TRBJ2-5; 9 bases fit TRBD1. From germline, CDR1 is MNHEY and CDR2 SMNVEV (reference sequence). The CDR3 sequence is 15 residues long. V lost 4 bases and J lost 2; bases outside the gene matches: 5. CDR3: CASSSGTGPQETQYF. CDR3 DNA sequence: TGTGCCAGCAGTTCCGGGACAGGGCCGCAAGAGACCCAGTACTTC.

The CDR3 loop reads CAFPRTSGNRGTGELFF. The CDR3 coding sequence is TGTGCCTTTCCCCGGACTAGCGGGAACCGGGGCACCGGGGAGCTGTTTTTT. The chain combines TRBV2 with TRBJ2-2; 12 nucleotides agree with TRBD2. This CDR3 comprises 17 residues. V was clipped by 11 bases and J by 4 bases; unmatched bases: 14. From germline, CDR1 is SNHLY and CDR2 FYNNEI.

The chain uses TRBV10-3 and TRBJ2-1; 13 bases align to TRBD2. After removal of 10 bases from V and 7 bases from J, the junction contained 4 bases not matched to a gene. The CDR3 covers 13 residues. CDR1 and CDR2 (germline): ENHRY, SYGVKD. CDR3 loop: CATLLAGGNEQFF. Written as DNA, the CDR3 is TGTGCCACCTTACTAGCGGGAGGGAATGAGCAGTTCTTC.

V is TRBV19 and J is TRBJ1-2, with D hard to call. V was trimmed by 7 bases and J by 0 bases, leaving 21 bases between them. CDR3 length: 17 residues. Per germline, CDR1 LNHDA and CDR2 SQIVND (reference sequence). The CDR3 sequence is CASTSFSGIGANYGYTF. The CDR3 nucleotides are TGTGCCAGTACGTCATTCTCGGGAATAGGAGCTAACTATGGCTACACCTTC.

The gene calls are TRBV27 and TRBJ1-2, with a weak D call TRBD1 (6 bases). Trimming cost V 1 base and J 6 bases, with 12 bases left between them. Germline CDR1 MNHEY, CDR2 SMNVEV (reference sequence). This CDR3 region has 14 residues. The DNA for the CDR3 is TGTGCCAGCAGTTTATTGGGTACAGGGCATGGCTACACCTTC. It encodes CASSLLGTGHGYTF.

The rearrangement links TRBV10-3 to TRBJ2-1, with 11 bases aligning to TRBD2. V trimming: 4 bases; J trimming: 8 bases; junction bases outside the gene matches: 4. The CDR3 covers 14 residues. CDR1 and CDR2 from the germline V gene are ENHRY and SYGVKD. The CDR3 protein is CAISGGLAADEQFF. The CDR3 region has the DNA TGTGCCATCAGTGGGGGACTAGCGGCCGATGAGCAGTTCTTC.

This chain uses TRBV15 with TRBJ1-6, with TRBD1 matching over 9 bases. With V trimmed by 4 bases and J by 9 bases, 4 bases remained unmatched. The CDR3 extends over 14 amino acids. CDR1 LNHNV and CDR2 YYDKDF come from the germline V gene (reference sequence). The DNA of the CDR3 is TGTGCCACCAGCACGACAGGGGGTTTTTCACCCCTCCACTTT. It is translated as CATSTTGGFSPLHF.

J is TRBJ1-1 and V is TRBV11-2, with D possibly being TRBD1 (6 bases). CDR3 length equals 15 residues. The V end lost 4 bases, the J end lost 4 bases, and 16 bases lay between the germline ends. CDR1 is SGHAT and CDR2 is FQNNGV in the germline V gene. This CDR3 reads CASSSTRGGATEAFF. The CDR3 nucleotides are TGTGCCAGCAGCTCAACTCGGGGGGGGGCCACTGAAGCTTTCTTT.